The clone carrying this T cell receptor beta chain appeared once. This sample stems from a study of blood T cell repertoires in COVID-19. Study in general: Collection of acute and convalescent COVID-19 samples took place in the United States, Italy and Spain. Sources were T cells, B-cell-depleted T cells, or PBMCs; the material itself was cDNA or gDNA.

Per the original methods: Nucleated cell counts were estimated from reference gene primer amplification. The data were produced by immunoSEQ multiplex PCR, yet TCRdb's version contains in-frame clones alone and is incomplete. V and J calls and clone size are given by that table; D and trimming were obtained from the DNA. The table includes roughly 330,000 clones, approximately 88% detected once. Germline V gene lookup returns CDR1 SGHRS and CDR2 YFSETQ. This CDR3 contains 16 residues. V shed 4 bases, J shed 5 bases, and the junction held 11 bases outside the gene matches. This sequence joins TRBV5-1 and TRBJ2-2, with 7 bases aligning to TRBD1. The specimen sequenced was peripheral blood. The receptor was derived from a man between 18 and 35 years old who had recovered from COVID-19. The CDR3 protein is CASSVRGRLDTGELFF. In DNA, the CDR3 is TGCGCCAGCAGCGTGAGGGGGCGCCTGGATACCGGGGAGCTGTTTTTT.